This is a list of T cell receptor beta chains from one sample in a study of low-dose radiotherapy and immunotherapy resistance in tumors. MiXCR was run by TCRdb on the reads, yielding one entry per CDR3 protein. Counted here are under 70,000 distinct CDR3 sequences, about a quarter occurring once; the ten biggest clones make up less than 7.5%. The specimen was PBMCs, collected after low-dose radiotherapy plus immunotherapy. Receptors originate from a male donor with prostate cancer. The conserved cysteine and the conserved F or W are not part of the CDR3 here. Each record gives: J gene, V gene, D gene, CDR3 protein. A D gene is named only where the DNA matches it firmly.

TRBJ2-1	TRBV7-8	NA	ASSLMFGGADEQF
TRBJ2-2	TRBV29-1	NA	SVDGGNTGELF
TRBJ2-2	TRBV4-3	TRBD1	ASSLRTGYGELF
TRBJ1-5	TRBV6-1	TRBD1	ASRATGSNQPQH
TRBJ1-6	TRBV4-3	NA	ASSQNPDSNSPLH
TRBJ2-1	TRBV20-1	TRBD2	SARDSSGSGEQF
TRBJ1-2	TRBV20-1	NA	SARGADSDGTNYGYT
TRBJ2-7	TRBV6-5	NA	ASSYAAGRHYEQY
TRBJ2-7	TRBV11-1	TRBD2	ASSPISGSNYTGSYEQY
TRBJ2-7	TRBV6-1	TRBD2	ASSEELAGPYEQY
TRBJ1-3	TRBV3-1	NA	ASSPSGNTIY
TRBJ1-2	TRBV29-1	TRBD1	SGRTGDYGYT
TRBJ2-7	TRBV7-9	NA	ASSFYAGEQY
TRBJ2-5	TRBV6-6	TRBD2	ASRVTSGGRETQY
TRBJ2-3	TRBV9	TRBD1	ASSNDRGGSQY
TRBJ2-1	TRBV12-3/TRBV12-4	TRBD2	ASSPRTSGKAWEQF
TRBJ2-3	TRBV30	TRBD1	AWSAASGTGPEDTQY
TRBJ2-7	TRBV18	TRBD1	ASSPNRGIGTYEQY
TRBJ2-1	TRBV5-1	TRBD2	ASTPWASGYNEQF
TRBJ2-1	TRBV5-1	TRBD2	ASSLVGRAHNEQF
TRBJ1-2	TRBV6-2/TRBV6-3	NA	ASNLQGTVRGYT
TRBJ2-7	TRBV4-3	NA	ASSQDRTSYEQY
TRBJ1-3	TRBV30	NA	AWSVLGNTIY
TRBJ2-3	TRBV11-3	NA	ASSTGHGRQY
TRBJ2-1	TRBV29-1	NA	SVADRGSYNEQF
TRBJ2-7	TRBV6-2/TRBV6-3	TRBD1	ASSRRTGNYEQY
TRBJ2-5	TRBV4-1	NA	ASSRAQAQETQY
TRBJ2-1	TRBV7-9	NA	ASTGPGQGYNEQF
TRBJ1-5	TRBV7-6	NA	ASSLGQAGSNQPQH
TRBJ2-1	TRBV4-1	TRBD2	ASSQAGGTSGPLGQF
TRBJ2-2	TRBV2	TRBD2	ASRFAGGSTGELF
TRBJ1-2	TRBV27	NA	ASRPGQFGVYGYT
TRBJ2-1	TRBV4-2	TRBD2	ASSQETSGGASNEQF
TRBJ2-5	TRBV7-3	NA	ASSLRGDETQY
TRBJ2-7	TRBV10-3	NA	AIRQGGSYEQY